The source of this TCR beta chain is a study of T cells in localized non-small cell lung cancer (dated by TCRdb to the early 2020s). Context from the whole study: The study examined T cell repertoires in a few hundred patients with early-stage NSCLC and compared tumors with uninvolved tumor-adjacent lungs. The cohort was made up of around 250 treatment-naive NSCLC patients whose localized lung tumors had been resected. Of the NSCLC patients, around 140 were male and about a hundred were female, and the mean age was about 69 years.

The immunoSEQ Assay was used to sequence TCR beta CDR3 regions from DNA. Regarding the original processing steps: T cell density was computed as TCR beta template counts normalized to usable DNA estimated by amplifying housekeeping genes. Using the preseqR package, richness was estimated by extrapolating to 120,000 templates for tissue samples and 400,000 templates for PBMC samples. Clonality was taken to be one minus Pielou's evenness. Differential abundance testing on productive amino-acid clonotypes, with a minimum total count of 5 and an alpha of 0.1, was used to identify tissue-enriched TCRs. The Jaccard Index and the Morisita Overlap Index were used to measure how much the repertoires overlapped between compartments. GLIPH grouped TCR beta CDR3s together with public tetramer-defined viral CDR3s, and a viral motif had to include at least three viral sequences and also show V-gene enrichment. Not all clones reach the TCRdb copy of this immuneACCESS table, which keeps in-frame sequences only. Checked studies attribute under half of the gap to unresolved V genes and leave the rest unexplained. D and trimming come from the DNA, and the V and J calls and clone size come from that table. The sample yields approximately 64,000 clones; under 90% were counted once. The ten largest account for 1.5% to 2% of the sample.

At diagnosis, tumor, uninvolved tumor-adjacent lung and peripheral blood were collected and then preserved as a mix of FFPE and fresh-frozen material. For TCR repertoire profiling, blood samples were analyzed as peripheral blood mononuclear cells. There are 14 amino acids in the CDR3, from cysteine to phenylalanine inclusive. Of all the DNA, just the CDR3 is kept, 42 bases in frame from base 1. The trim is 3 bases for V and 6 bases for J, with a gap of 12 bases between the germline ends. The germline V gene yields KGHSH for CDR1 and LQKENI for CDR2. Regarding this clone: Its binding antigen is unknown. Per-base quality was not reported, and no clone a single base away is much larger than it.

The full study reports these points: Because multi-region tumor sequencing was not performed, intratumor heterogeneity could not be ruled out. Longer overall survival was associated with higher blood T cell density, whereas shorter survival was associated with higher adjacent-lung clonality. Uninvolved tumor-adjacent lung showed the highest T cell clonality, higher than tumor, which suggests more focused antigenic responses in the uninvolved tumor-adjacent lung. Because the study design was exploratory, TCR variables were selected using unadjusted p-values without false-discovery rate correction. A median of approximately 57 of the top 100 tumor clones were detected in paired uninvolved adjacent lung, and 28 of these tumor clones were also found among the top 100 clones of the paired uninvolved adjacent lung.

Sequencing was performed on peripheral blood, taken before any cancer treatment. This clonotype originated in a woman aged 35 to 75 with stage I lung adenocarcinoma. Recombination linked TRBV18 to TRBJ2-4, with a weak D call of TRBD2 (6 bases match). Here the CDR3 is given as CASSPEGFGNIQYF. The sequenced DNA is TGTGCCAGCTCACCGGAGGGGTTTGGAAACATTCAGTACTTC.